This T cell receptor beta chain was identified during a study of molecular identifiers for immune sequencing clone quantification. Overall study results and limits: Among effectors, clones above 20 RNA copies held over 98% of molecules; among naive cells, under 1%.

RNA fractions of 10%, 30% or 50% and roughly 19,000 to 1,000,000 sorted cells were the source of naive CD8 libraries. The CDR3 covers 14 residues. Germline CDR1 reads DFQATT; CDR2 reads SNEGSKA (reference sequence). The J segment lost 7 bases and the V segment lost 0 bases, leaving 7 bases of the junction unmatched. This clonotype was recorded many times. Its antigen is unknown. TCR libraries were built in bulk with a published protocol and specific TCR primers. TCRdb re-analysed the PCR reads in MiXCR, keeping a single row per CDR3 protein. The sample lists tens of thousands of distinct CDR3 sequences, under 20% occurring once.

The gene calls are TRBV20-1 and TRBJ2-3; 7 bases fit TRBD1. Sequencing was performed on naive CD8+ T cells from blood, with Jurkat cell RNA spiked in. This sample's subset: FACS-sorted CD8+CD4-CCR7+CD45RA+ naive T cells. This TCR was recovered from a human donor in good health. Some libraries in this study had Jurkat cell RNA spiked in. The CDR3 sequence: CSARDRDRDNTQYF. In DNA form, the CDR3 reads TGCAGTGCTAGAGATAGAGACAGGGACAATACGCAGTATTTT.